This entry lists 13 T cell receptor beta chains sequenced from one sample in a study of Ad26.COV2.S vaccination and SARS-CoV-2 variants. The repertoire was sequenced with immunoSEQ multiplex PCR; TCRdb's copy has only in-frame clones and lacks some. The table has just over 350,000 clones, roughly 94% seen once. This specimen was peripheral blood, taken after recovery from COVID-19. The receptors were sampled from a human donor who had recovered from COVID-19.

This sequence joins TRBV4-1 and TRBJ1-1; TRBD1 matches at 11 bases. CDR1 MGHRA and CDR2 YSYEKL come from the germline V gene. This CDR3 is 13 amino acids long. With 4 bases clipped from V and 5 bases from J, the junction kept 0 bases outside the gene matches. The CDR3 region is CASSRDRGTEAFF. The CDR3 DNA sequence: TGCGCCAGCAGCCGGGACAGGGGGACTGAAGCTTTCTTT.

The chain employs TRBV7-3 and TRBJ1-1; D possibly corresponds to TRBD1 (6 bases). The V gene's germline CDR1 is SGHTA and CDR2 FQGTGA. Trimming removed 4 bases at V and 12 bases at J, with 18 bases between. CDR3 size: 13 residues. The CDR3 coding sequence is TGTGCCAGCAGCTCCGAGCAGCAGGGGCCATCTTTCTTT. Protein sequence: CASSSEQQGPSFF.

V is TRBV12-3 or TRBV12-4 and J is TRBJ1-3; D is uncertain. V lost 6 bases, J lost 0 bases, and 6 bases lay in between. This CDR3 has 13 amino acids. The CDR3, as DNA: TGTGCCAGCAGGGGTTACTCTGGAAACACCATATATTTT. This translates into CASRGYSGNTIYF.

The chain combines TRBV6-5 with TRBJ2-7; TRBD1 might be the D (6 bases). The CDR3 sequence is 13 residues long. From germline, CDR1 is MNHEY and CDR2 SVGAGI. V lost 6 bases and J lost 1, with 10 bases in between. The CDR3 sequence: CASSLTGSYEQYF. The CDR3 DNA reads TGTGCCAGCAGCTTGACAGGATCCTACGAGCAGTACTTC.

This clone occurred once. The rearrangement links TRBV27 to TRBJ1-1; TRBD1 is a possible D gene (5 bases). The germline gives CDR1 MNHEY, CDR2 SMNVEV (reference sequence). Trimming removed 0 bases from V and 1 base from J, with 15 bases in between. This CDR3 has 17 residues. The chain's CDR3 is CASSLSPPRDSNTEAFF. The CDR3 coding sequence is TGTGCCAGCAGTTTATCACCCCCACGGGACTCGAACACTGAAGCTTTCTTT.

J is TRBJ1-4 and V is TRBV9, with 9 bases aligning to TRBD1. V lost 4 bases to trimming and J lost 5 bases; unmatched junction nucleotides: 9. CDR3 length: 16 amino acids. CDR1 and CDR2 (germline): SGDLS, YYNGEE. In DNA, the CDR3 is TGTGCCAGCAGCCCTATTCTTGGACAGGGGAATGAAAAACTGTTTTTT. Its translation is CASSPILGQGNEKLFF.

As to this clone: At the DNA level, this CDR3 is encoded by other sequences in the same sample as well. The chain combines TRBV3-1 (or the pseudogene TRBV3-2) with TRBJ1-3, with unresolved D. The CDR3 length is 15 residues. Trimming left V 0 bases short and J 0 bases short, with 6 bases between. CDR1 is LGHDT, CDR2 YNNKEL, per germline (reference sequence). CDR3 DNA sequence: TGTGCCAGCAGCCAAGAGGGCAGCTCTGGAAACACCATATATTTT. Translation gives CASSQEGSSGNTIYF.

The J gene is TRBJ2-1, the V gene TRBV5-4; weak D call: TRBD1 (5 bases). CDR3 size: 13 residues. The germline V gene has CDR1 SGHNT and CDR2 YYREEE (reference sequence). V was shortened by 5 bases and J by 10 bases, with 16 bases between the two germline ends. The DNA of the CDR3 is TGTGCCAGCAGGAAACGAGTAGACAGAGAGCAGTTCTTC. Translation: CASRKRVDREQFF. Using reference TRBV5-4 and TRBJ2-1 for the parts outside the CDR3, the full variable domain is ETGVTQSPTHLIKTRGQQVTLRCSSQSGHNTVSWYQQALGQGPQFIFQYYREEENGRGNFPPRFSGLQFPNYSSELNVNALELDDSALYLCASRKRVDREQFFGPGTRLTVL.

CDR3 in DNA: TGTGCCAGCAGTAGTAGTTTTGCAGATACGCAGTATTTT. It specifies CASSSSFADTQYF. J is TRBJ2-3 and V is TRBV6-6; D gene uncertain. In germline, CDR1 is MNHNY, CDR2 SVGAGI (reference sequence). Trimming took off 5 bases at V and 4 bases at J, with 10 bases between the two ends. This CDR3 has 13 amino acids.

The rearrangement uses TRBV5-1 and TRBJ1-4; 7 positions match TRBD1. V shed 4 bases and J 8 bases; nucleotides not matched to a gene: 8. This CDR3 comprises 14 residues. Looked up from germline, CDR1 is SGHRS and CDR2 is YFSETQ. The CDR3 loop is CASSPRGFEEKLFF. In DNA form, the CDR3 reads TGCGCCAGCAGCCCCAGGGGGTTTGAGGAAAAACTGTTTTTT.

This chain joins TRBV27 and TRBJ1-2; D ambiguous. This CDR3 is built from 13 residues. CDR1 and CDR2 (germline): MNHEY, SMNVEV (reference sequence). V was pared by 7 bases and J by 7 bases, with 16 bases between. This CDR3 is CASKSEVSGGYTF. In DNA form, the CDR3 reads TGTGCCAGCAAGTCAGAAGTATCCGGTGGCTACACCTTC.

In nucleotides, the CDR3 is TGTGCCAGCAGCGCGACAGGGGGCTATGGCTACACCTTC. Translating it yields CASSATGGYGYTF. The chain recombines TRBV6-2 or TRBV6-3 with TRBJ1-2; 9 bases align to TRBD1. This CDR3 comprises 13 residues. V was clipped by 6 bases and J by 4 bases; unmatched bases: 3. Germline V gene lookup returns CDR1 MNHEY and CDR2 SVGEGT.

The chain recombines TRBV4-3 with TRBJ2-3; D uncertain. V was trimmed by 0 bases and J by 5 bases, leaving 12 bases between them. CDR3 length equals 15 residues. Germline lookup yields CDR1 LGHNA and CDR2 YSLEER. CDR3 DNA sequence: TGCGCCAGCAGCCAAGATTACAATGCTGGAGATACGCAGTATTTT. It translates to CASSQDYNAGDTQYF.